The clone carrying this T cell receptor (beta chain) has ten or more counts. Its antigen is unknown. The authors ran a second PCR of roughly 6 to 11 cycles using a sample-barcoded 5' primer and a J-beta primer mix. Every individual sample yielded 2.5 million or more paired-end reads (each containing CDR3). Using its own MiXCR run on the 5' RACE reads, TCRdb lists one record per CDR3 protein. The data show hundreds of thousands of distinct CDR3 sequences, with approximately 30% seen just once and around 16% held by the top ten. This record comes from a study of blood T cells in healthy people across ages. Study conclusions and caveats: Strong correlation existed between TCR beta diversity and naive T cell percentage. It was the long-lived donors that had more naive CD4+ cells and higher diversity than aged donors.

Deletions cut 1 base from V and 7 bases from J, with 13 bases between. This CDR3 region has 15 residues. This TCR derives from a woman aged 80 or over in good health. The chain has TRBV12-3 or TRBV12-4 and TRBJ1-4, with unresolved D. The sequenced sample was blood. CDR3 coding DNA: TGTGCCAGCAGTTTAGGAGTCGGATTGGGTGAAAAACTGTTTTTT. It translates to CASSLGVGLGEKLFF.